These 24 T cell receptor beta chains originate from one sample sequenced in a study of T cell clones after liver transplantation (dated by TCRdb to the late 2010s). The library was built by means of the immunoSEQ multiplex PCR assay. TCRdb provides this immuneACCESS table in a form limited to in-frame rearrangements. Some clones are lacking; in checked studies, under half of them reflect an unresolved V gene, and why the rest are absent is not known. Across this sample there are 75,000 to 95,000 clones, with 83% seen only once. The ten biggest clones cover 2.5% to 3% of the sample. Source: CD4+ T cells from blood, taken at the 22-month timepoint. These receptors came from a human patient who received a liver transplant. Some T cells seen after a transplant may have their origin in the graft donor.

The chain joins TRBV11-3 to TRBJ1-5, with D unresolved. Germline V gives CDR1 SGHNT, CDR2 YENEEA. The CDR3 is made up of 15 amino acids. The V end was cut by 0 bases, the J end by 4 bases, with 10 bases between. CDR3 DNA sequence: TGTGCCAGCAGCTTAGAAATCAAGTGTAATCAGCCCCAGCATTTT. It encodes CASSLEIKCNQPQHF.

Points on this clone: The sample holds other DNA sequences that translate to the same CDR3. The chain recombines TRBV28 with TRBJ2-7, with D uncertain. From germline, CDR1 is MDHEN and CDR2 SYDVKM. Trimming cost V 6 bases and J 2 bases, with 8 bases left between them. CDR3 length: 12 amino acids. Written as DNA, the CDR3 is TGTGCCAGCAGGGGCCCGACCTACGAGCAGTACTTC. It is translated as CASRGPTYEQYF.

The chain is built from TRBV7-9 and TRBJ2-1, with 10 bases aligning to TRBD1. Trimming took 1 base from V and 6 from J; bases not matched to a gene: 9. There are 17 residues in the CDR3. Per germline, CDR1 SEHNR and CDR2 FQNEAQ (reference sequence). CDR3 loop: CASSLDYGQGGLNEQFF. For the CDR3, the DNA is TGTGCCAGCAGCTTAGATTATGGACAGGGGGGTCTCAATGAGCAGTTCTTC.

With regard to this clone: This sample includes further DNA sequences coding for the same CDR3. DNA for the CDR3: TGTGCCAGCTCACCACCCCAAAACACTGAAGCTTTCTTT. Translated: CASSPPQNTEAFF. V usage is TRBV18 and J usage is TRBJ1-1; unclear D gene. The CDR3 extends over 13 amino acids. Trimming removed 0 bases from V and 2 bases from J, with 4 bases in between. Looked up from germline, CDR1 is KGHSH and CDR2 is LQKENI.

The V call is TRBV5-4, the J call TRBJ1-6, with TRBD1 as a possible D gene (6 bases). The CDR3 has 14 residues. Trimming cost V 9 bases and J 7 bases, with 17 bases left between them. The germline V gene has CDR1 SGHNT and CDR2 YYREEE (reference sequence). In DNA form, the CDR3 reads TGTGCCACCAGGTGGGGGGGCACCAATTCACCCCTCCACTTT. Residues: CATRWGGTNSPLHF.

This sequence joins TRBV30 and TRBJ2-3; D is possibly TRBD1 or TRBD2 (5 bases each). V was clipped by 0 bases and J by 11 bases, with 21 bases between them. Germline V lookup: CDR1 GTSNPN, CDR2 SVGIG (reference sequence). The CDR3 is 15 amino acids. The CDR3 DNA sequence: TGTGCCTGGAGTGTTCCTTACGGGACCTTCCTAAGGCAGTATTTT. It translates to CAWSVPYGTFLRQYF.

This chain joins TRBV5-5 and TRBJ1-6; the D gene is possibly TRBD1 (6 bases). The CDR3 consists of 15 residues. Germline loops: CDR1 SGHKS, CDR2 YYEKEE (reference sequence). V gave up 2 bases and J gave up 2 bases, with 8 bases separating them. In DNA, the CDR3 is TGTGCCAGCAGCTTCCGGGACACCTATAATTCACCCCTCCACTTT. This codes for CASSFRDTYNSPLHF.

The V and J genes are TRBV4-1 and TRBJ2-7; 7 positions match TRBD2. With 5 bases clipped from V and 6 bases from J, the junction kept 4 bases outside the gene matches. Germline V gene lookup returns CDR1 MGHRA and CDR2 YSYEKL. The CDR3 runs 12 residues. CDR3 in amino acids: CASSGTTSEQYF. In DNA, the CDR3 is TGCGCCAGCAGCGGGACTACGAGCGAGCAGTACTTC.

This chain joins TRBV5-1 and TRBJ2-2, with TRBD1 matching over 7 bases. There are 14 residues in the CDR3. J gave up 4 bases and V 4 bases, and 4 bases lay outside the gene matches. Germline loops: CDR1 SGHRS, CDR2 YFSETQ. The CDR3 DNA reads TGCGCCAGCAGCAGGGACAGCCCCACCGGGGAGCTGTTTTTT. This gives the protein CASSRDSPTGELFF.

This clone occurred once. The gene calls are TRBV15 and TRBJ1-1; D not resolved. Trimming cost V 1 base and J 6 bases, with 12 bases left between them. There are 14 residues in the CDR3. Germline V gene data show CDR1 as LNHNV and CDR2 as YYDKDF (reference sequence). The CDR3 region is CATSRALSVSEAFF. For the CDR3, the DNA is TGTGCCACCAGCAGAGCCCTTTCAGTTTCTGAAGCTTTCTTT.

The chain recombines TRBV11-2 with TRBJ1-2; the D gene is possibly TRBD1 (6 bases). Germline CDR1 is SGHAT and CDR2 is FQNNGV. The V and J ends lost 4 bases and 4 bases respectively, with 13 bases between them. This CDR3 is built from 14 residues. In DNA, the CDR3 is TGTGCCAGCAGCTCCCGGGACACTTCCTATGGCTACACCTTC. Amino acids: CASSSRDTSYGYTF.

This clone was seen more than once but under ten times. The V call is TRBV7-8, the J call TRBJ2-7, with D hard to call. Trimming removed 1 base at V and 2 bases at J, with 3 bases between. CDR3 length: 12 residues. CDR1 is SGHVS and CDR2 is FQNEAQ in the germline V gene. The CDR3 DNA sequence: TGTGCCAGCAGCTTAGTGGCCTACGAGCAGTACTTC. Translating gives CASSLVAYEQYF. Variable domain in full (rest from reference TRBV7-8 and TRBJ2-7): GAGVSQSPRYKVAKRGQDVALRCDPISGHVSLFWYQQALGQGPEFLTYFQNEAQLDKSGLPSDRFFAERPEGSVSTLKIQRTQQEDSAVYLCASSLVAYEQYFGPGTRLTVT.

The V call is TRBV5-1, the J call TRBJ2-2, with D perhaps TRBD2 (5 bases). V shed 0 bases and J shed 5 bases, with 11 bases lying between them. Germline CDR1 SGHRS, CDR2 YFSETQ. The CDR3 runs to 15 residues. The CDR3 bases are TGCGCCAGCAGCTTGGCCTCACGGGAAACCGGGGAGCTGTTTTTT. Its protein product is CASSLASRETGELFF. Full variable domain (outside the CDR3, taken from reference TRBV5-1 and TRBJ2-2): KAGVTQTPRYLIKTRGQQVTLSCSPISGHRSVSWYQQTPGQGLQFLFEYFSETQRNKGNFPGRFSGRQFSNSRSEMNVSTLELGDSALYLCASSLASRETGELFFGEGSRLTVL.

The J gene is TRBJ2-5, the V gene TRBV7-9; weak D call: TRBD2 (6 bases). Trimming cost V 5 bases and J 7 bases, with 14 bases left between them. The length of the CDR3 is 13 residues. Germline V gene data show CDR1 as SEHNR and CDR2 as FQNEAQ (reference sequence). As DNA, the CDR3 is TGTGCCAGCAGCCCTACTAGCATATCGACCCAGTACTTC. This encodes CASSPTSISTQYF.

V gene TRBV7-6 combines with J gene TRBJ2-3; TRBD2 aligns across 7 bases. CDR3 size: 14 residues. V lost 3 bases and J lost 5; bases outside the gene matches: 5. The germline gives CDR1 SGHVS, CDR2 FNYEAQ. The DNA of the CDR3 is TGTGCCAGCAGCTTTGAGGGAGGGATAGATACGCAGTATTTT. This translates into CASSFEGGIDTQYF.

The gene calls are TRBV30 and TRBJ2-1; a possible D gene is TRBD2 (6 bases). Trimming left V 8 bases short and J 4 bases short, with 15 bases between. Germline assignment: CDR1 GTSNPN and CDR2 SVGIG (reference sequence). The CDR3 is 13 residues long. The CDR3 DNA follows: TGTGCCCTCGGGGCGGGACCGTACAATGAGCAGTTCTTC. It specifies CALGAGPYNEQFF.

This clone showed up just once. J is TRBJ2-3 and V is TRBV2; 12 bases fit TRBD2. V lost 8 bases, J lost 3 bases, and 3 bases stayed unmatched. Germline V lookup: CDR1 SNHLY, CDR2 FYNNEI. The CDR3 sequence is 14 residues long. The CDR3 coding sequence is TGTGCCAGCGTCGGACTAGCGGGGACAGATACGCAGTATTTT. Its protein product is CASVGLAGTDTQYF.

The chain combines TRBV19 with TRBJ2-4; D possibly matches TRBD1 or TRBD2 (5 bases each). V lost 1 base and J 10 bases, leaving 11 bases between the germline ends. CDR3 length equals 13 residues. In germline, CDR1 is LNHDA, CDR2 SQIVND (reference sequence). The CDR3 region is CASSIGRGEIQYF. CDR3 DNA sequence: TGTGCCAGTAGTATAGGTAGAGGGGAGATTCAGTACTTC.

The chain employs TRBV4-3 and TRBJ2-5; D uncertain. V was cut by 0 bases and J by 5 bases, with 7 bases left in between. The germline gives CDR1 LGHNA, CDR2 YSLEER. CDR3 length: 13 residues. CDR3 in DNA: TGCGCCAGCAGCCAAGAATTGAAGGAGACCCAGTACTTC. It codes for CASSQELKETQYF.

The chain has TRBV7-9 and TRBJ2-3; D not resolved. Trimming shortened V by 2 bases and J by 4 bases, and 7 bases separated the two germline ends. This CDR3 spans 13 amino acids. The germline V gene has CDR1 SEHNR and CDR2 FQNEAQ (reference sequence). Here the CDR3 DNA reads TGTGCCAGCAGCTTATCTGCAGCAGATACGCAGTATTTT. Translating gives CASSLSAADTQYF. The full variable domain, in which reference TRBV7-9 and TRBJ2-3 provide the parts outside the CDR3, is DTGVSQNPRHKITKRGQNVTFRCDPISEHNRLYWYRQTLGQGPEFLTYFQNEAQLEKSRLLSDRFSAERPKGSFSTLEIQRTEQGDSAMYLCASSLSAADTQYFGPGTRLTVL.

The rearrangement links TRBV18 to TRBJ2-7; D unclear. The V end was cut by 3 bases, the J end by 4 bases, with 13 bases between. Germline V gene lookup returns CDR1 KGHSH and CDR2 LQKENI. This CDR3 has 14 amino acids. DNA of the CDR3: TGTGCCAGCTCACCTAACCTCGACACGTACGAGCAGTACTTC. This gives the protein CASSPNLDTYEQYF.

The chain couples TRBV29-1 to TRBJ1-5; 12 bases are shared with TRBD1. CDR3 length: 14 amino acids. CDR1 and CDR2 (germline): SQVTM, ANQGSEA. Trimming cost V 8 bases and J 4 bases; bases outside gene matches: 6. CDR3 bases: TGCAGCCTACCGGGACAGGGGGCGAATCAGCCCCAGCATTTT. Protein product: CSLPGQGANQPQHF.

The chain links TRBV14 to TRBJ1-3, with 8 bases identical to TRBD1. In germline, CDR1 is SGHDN, CDR2 FVKESK. The CDR3 has 14 amino acids. The ends lost 4 bases at V and 4 bases at J; junction bases unmatched: 3. The CDR3 spells CASSPGQGGNTIYF. The CDR3 region has the DNA TGTGCCAGCAGCCCTGGACAGGGAGGAAACACCATATATTTT.

V usage is TRBV19 and J usage is TRBJ1-4; TRBD1 aligns across 7 bases. With V trimmed by 6 bases and J by 3 bases, 4 bases remained unmatched. CDR3 length equals 14 residues. Germline values: CDR1 LNHDA, CDR2 SQIVND (reference sequence). Here the CDR3 reads CASRIQGSNEKLFF. In DNA form, the CDR3 reads TGTGCCAGTAGGATACAGGGGTCTAATGAAAAACTGTTTTTT. The entire variable domain, with the rest obtained from reference TRBV19 and TRBJ1-4, is as follows: DGGITQSPKYLFRKEGQNVTLSCEQNLNHDAMYWYRQDPGQGLRLIYYSQIVNDFQKGDIAEGYSVSREKKESFPLTVTSAQKNPTAFYLCASRIQGSNEKLFFGSGTQLSVL.